This section outlines one T cell receptor (beta chain) sequence together with its context. Its antigen is still unknown. Germline V CDR1 and CDR2: MDHEN, SYDVKM. This CDR3 comprises 19 residues. V lost 5 bases and J lost 3, with 26 bases in between. The data belong to a study of Graves' ophthalmopathy and Graves' hyperthyroidism. Clinical symptoms and serum thyroxine were used for diagnosis; TRAb, thyroid ultrasound and orbital computed tomography were also relied on. Study conclusions and caveats: A model of 13 signatures distinguished ophthalmopathy from stable hyperthyroidism at less than 90% sensitivity and roughly 81% specificity.

As the template, RNA transcripts were used to amplify TCR beta CDR3 regions. The first round was an RT-PCR with HTBI primers, and the second round was a multiplex PCR. TCRdb redid the calling of the multiplex PCR reads with MiXCR, one entry per CDR3 protein. The table includes about 400,000 distinct CDR3 sequences, roughly 14% detected once. Input material: peripheral blood. V is TRBV28 and J is TRBJ2-4; D possibly corresponds to TRBD2 (7 bases). This TCR derives from a woman aged 18-35 years with stable Graves' hyperthyroidism. The CDR3 reads CASSQPALGGLVDKNIQYF. CDR3 DNA sequence: TGTGCCAGCAGTCAGCCGGCTCTCGGGGGGCTTGTGGACAAAAACATTCAGTACTTC.